In its sample, the clone carrying this TCR beta chain was seen a few times. What it binds is not known. The sample belongs to a study of beta chain features in type 1 diabetes. Points from the study as a whole: Across all four CD4+ subsets, people with type 1 diabetes showed modestly shorter TCRB CDR3s. Type 1 diabetes patients had fewer VDJ junction insertions and more deletions.

Investigators reverse transcribed all isolated RNA, so they sequenced expressed TCRB transcripts. Sequencing of naive, central memory and regulatory T cell samples gave an average of about 3.57 million reads. TCRdb keeps only in-frame clones here, not all; method: immunoSEQ multiplex PCR. Among approximately 250,000 clones listed, 24% were seen once. Sorting with CD45RO/CCR7/CD25/CD127/CD95/CD27 yielded naive, central memory, regulatory and stem-like memory CD4+ cells. Germline CDR1 is SQVTM and CDR2 is ANQGSEA. This CDR3 comprises 13 residues. V was clipped by 1 base and J by 8 bases, with 11 bases between them.

The source material was naive CD4+ T cells from blood. The source is a woman between 25 and 40 years old with type 1 diabetes. The V gene is TRBV29-1, the J gene TRBJ1-4, with a tentative D call TRBD1 (5 bases). The CDR3 bases are TGCAGCGTTGAAGTCCTGACAGAGGAAAAACTGTTTTTT. Amino acids: CSVEVLTEEKLFF. Using reference TRBV29-1 and TRBJ1-4 for the parts outside the CDR3, the full variable domain is SAVISQKPSRDICQRGTSLTIQCQVDSQVTMMFWYRQQPGQSLTLIATANQGSEATYESGFVIDKFPISRPNLTFSTLTVSNMSPEDSSIYLCSVEVLTEEKLFFGSGTQLSVL.